The count of the clone carrying this TCR beta chain is one. Antigen: not known. The sample is drawn from a study of T cell responses to AZD1222 COVID-19 vaccine. Overall study: Recipients boosted at about 4 weeks or about 12 weeks are pooled. Whole-study results and caveats: White British people made up most donors, females outnumbered males, and clonal diversity was possibly underestimated. Baseline testing showed seropositivity in only a handful of AZD1222 recipients.

Assay used: immunoSEQ multiplex PCR; TCRdb lists only in-frame clones, some missing. Among some 150,000 clones listed, 90% were seen once. Germline V gene sequence: CDR1 SQVTM, CDR2 ANQGSEA. V lost 7 bases to trimming and J lost 0 bases; unmatched junction nucleotides: 4. The length of the CDR3 is 14 residues. The source of this sequence is an adult in good health. This specimen was peripheral blood, taken on day 0 of AZD1222 vaccination. This chain links TRBV29-1 with TRBJ2-1, with 9 positions matching TRBD2. Here the CDR3 DNA reads TGCAGCGGTAGCGGGAGTAGCTCCTACAATGAGCAGTTCTTC. It encodes CSGSGSSSYNEQFF.